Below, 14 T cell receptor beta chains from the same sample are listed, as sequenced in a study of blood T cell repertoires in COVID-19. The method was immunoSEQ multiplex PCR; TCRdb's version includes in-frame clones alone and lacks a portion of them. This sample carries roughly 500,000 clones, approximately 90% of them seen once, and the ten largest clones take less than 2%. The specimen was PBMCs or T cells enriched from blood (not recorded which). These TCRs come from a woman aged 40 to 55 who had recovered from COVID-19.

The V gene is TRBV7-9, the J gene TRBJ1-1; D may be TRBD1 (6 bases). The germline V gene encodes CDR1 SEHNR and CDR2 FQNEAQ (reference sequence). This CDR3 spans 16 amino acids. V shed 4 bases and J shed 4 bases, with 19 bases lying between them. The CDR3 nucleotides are TGTGCCAGCAGCTCCCTAACCGGGACAAGGGGCACTGAAGCTTTCTTT. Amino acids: CASSSLTGTRGTEAFF.

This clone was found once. The CDR3 DNA follows: TGTGCCAGCAGTAGAGTGGGAGGGGGGGATGAGCAGTTCTTC. Residues: CASSRVGGGDEQFF. The V call is TRBV6-5, the J call TRBJ2-1, with TRBD2 as a possible D gene (7 bases). The CDR3 is 14 amino acids. CDR1 and CDR2 (germline): MNHEY, SVGAGI. The germline V and J ends were trimmed by 5 bases and 8 bases, with 16 bases remaining between them.

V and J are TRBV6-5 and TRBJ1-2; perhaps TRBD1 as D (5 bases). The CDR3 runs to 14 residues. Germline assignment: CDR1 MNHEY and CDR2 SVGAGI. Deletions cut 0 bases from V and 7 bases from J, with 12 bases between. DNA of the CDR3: TGTGCCAGCAGTTACTCGAAAGGGGCCCCTGGCTACACCTTC. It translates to CASSYSKGAPGYTF.

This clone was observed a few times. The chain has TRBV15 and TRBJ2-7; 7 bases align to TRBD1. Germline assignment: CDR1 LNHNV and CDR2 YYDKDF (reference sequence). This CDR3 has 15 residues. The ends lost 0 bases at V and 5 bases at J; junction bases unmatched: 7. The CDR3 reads CATSRETGVLHEQYF. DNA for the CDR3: TGTGCCACCAGCAGAGAAACAGGGGTTCTCCACGAGCAGTACTTC. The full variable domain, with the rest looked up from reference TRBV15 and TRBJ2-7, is DAMVIQNPRYQVTQFGKPVTLSCSQTLNHNVMYWYQQKSSQAPKLLFHYYDKDFNNEADTPDNFQSRRPNTSFCFLDIRSPGLGDTAMYLCATSRETGVLHEQYFGPGTRLTVT.

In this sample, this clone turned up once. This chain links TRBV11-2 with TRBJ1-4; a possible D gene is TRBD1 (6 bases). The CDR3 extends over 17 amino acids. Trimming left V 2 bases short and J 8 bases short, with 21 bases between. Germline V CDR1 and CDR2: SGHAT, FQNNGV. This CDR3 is CASSLPPSGDREEKLFF. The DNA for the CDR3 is TGTGCCAGCAGCTTACCCCCCTCAGGGGACCGTGAAGAAAAACTGTTTTTT. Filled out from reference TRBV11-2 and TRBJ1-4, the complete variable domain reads EAGVAQSPRYKIIEKRQSVAFWCNPISGHATLYWYQQILGQGPKLLIQFQNNGVVDDSQLPKDRFSAERLKGVDSTLKIQPAKLEDSAVYLCASSLPPSGDREEKLFFGSGTQLSVL.

DNA for the CDR3: TGTGCCAGTCGCGGTGGCGATGAGCAGTTCTTC. This sequence encodes CASRGGDEQFF. The chain uses TRBV19 and TRBJ2-1; no clear D. The length of the CDR3 is 11 residues. CDR1 is LNHDA and CDR2 is SQIVND in the germline V gene (reference sequence). Deletions cut 8 bases from V and 8 bases from J, with 10 bases between. The whole variable domain, filled in from reference TRBV19 and TRBJ2-1, reads DGGITQSPKYLFRKEGQNVTLSCEQNLNHDAMYWYRQDPGQGLRLIYYSQIVNDFQKGDIAEGYSVSREKKESFPLTVTSAQKNPTAFYLCASRGGDEQFFGPGTRLTVL.

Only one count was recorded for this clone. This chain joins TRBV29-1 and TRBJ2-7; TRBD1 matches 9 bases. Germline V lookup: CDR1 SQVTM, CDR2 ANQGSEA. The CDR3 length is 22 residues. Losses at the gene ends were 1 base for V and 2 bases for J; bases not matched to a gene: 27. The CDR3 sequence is CSVEGGQGIQGTGYRKTYEQYF. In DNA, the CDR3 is TGCAGCGTTGAAGGGGGTCAAGGGATTCAGGGGACAGGGTATAGAAAGACCTACGAGCAGTACTTC.

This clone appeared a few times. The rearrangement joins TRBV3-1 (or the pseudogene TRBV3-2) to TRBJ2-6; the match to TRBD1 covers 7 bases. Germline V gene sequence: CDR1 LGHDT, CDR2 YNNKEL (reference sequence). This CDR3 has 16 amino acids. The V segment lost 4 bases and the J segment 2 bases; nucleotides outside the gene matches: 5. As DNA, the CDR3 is TGTGCCAGCAGCCTCCGAGGGGGCCCTGGGGCCAACGTCCTGACTTTC. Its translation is CASSLRGGPGANVLTF.

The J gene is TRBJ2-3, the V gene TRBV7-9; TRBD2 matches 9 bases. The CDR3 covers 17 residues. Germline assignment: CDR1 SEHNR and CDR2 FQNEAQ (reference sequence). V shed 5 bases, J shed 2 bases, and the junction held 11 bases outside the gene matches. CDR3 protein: CASSLNTGTSTTDTQYF. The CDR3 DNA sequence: TGTGCCAGCAGCCTCAATACCGGGACTAGCACCACAGATACGCAGTATTTT.

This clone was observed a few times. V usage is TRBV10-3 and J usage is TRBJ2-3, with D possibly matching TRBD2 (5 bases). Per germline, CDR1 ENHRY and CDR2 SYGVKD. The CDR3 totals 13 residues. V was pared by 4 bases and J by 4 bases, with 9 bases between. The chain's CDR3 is CAISGGVADTQYF. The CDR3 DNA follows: TGTGCCATCAGTGGGGGAGTGGCAGATACGCAGTATTTT.

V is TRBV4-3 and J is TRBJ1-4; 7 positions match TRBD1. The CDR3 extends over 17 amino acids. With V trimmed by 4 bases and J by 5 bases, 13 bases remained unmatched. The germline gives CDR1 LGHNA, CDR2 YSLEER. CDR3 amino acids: CASSPRLRDRWNEKLFF. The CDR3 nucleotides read TGCGCCAGCAGCCCCCGACTTAGGGACAGATGGAATGAAAAACTGTTTTTT.

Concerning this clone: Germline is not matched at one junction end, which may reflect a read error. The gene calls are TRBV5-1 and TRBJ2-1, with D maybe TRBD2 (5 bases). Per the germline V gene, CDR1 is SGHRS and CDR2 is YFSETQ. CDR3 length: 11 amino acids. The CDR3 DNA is TGCGCCAGCAGTTTGGACTATGAGCAGTTCTTC. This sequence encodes CASSLDYEQFF. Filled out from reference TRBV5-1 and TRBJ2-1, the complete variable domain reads KAGVTQTPRYLIKTRGQQVTLSCSPISGHRSVSWYQQTPGQGLQFLFEYFSETQRNKGNFPGRFSGRQFSNSRSEMNVSTLELGDSALYLCASSLDYEQFFGPGTRLTVL.

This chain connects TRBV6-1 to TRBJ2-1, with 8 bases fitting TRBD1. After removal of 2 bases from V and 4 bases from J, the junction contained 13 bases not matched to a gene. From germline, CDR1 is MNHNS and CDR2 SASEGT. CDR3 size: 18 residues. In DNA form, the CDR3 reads TGTGCCAGCAGTGAATACCCCTTGGGACAGGACCAATACAATGAGCAGTTCTTC. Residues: CASSEYPLGQDQYNEQFF.

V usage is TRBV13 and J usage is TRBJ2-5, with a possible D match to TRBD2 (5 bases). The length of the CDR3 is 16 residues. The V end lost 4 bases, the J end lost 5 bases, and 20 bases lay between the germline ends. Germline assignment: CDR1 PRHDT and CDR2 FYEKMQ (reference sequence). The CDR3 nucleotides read TGTGCCAGCAGCTCCCGACCAGCGGACTGGAGGGAGACCCAGTACTTC. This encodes CASSSRPADWRETQYF.